This T cell receptor beta chain was captured by sequencing in a study of blood T cells in healthy people across ages. PCR was performed a second time for roughly 7 to 11 cycles using a sample-barcoded 5' primer and a J-beta primer mix. One entry per CDR3 protein results from TCRdb running MiXCR on the 5' RACE reads. The data contain some 710,000 distinct CDR3 sequences, about a fifth of them singletons. Every participating donor contributed approximately 9.5 milliliters of peripheral blood through a draw. Study-level findings and limits: The authors considered diversity estimates from one million T cells to be underestimates.

Comment on this clonotype: Its antigen remains unknown.

The V and J ends lost 5 bases and 2 bases respectively, with 11 bases between them. The CDR3 is made up of 14 amino acids. The germline CDR1 and CDR2 sequences are SGHTA and FQGNSA. This clonotype originated in a man between 70 and 80 years old in good health. Material: blood. The chain links TRBV7-2 to TRBJ2-3; D gene unclear. For the CDR3, the DNA is TGTGCCAGCAGCGCTAACGGCCACACAGATACGCAGTATTTT. This codes for CASSANGHTDTQYF.